This TCR beta chain comes out of a study of PD-1 blockade in classical Hodgkin lymphoma. As for the study in general: Once every 2 weeks, patients received intravenous nivolumab at 3 mg/kg. Whole-study findings and limits: Newly diagnosed patients were reported to exhibit reduced baseline TCR diversity relative to healthy donors. The study found that TCR diversity rose significantly by C4D1 in CD4+ but not CD8+ cells.

V was trimmed by 3 bases and J by 2 bases, leaving 7 bases between them. The CDR3 totals 13 residues. Germline V gene sequence: CDR1 SGHNT, CDR2 YENEEA. Time point of the sample: cycle 4 day 1 (C4D1), after less than 7 weeks of nivolumab. In every patient, relapse followed autologous stem cell transplantation, while exposure to brentuximab vedotin differed. This clone was recorded only once. Antigen: not known. TCRdb keeps only in-frame clones here, not all; method: immunoSEQ multiplex PCR. Among tens of thousands of clones, around 80% were seen once, and the ten largest hold around a fifth. The V and J genes are TRBV11-3 and TRBJ1-1; D remains ambiguous. The TCR originated in a human donor with classical Hodgkin lymphoma. The sample consisted of peripheral blood mononuclear cells (PBMCs), taken before the fourth cycle of nivolumab. The CDR3 sequence: CASSLDGNTEAFF. The CDR3 coding sequence is TGTGCCAGCAGCTTGGACGGTAACACTGAAGCTTTCTTT.